What follows are 30 T cell receptor beta chains derived from one specimen sequenced in a study of T-cell reconstitution after alpha-beta-depleted transplantation in children listed by TCRdb under 2016. The receptor library was made with PCR. Sequencing relied on an Illumina HiSeq 2500. Molecular barcoding was employed in the preparation of TCR libraries, with unique molecular identifiers being used to normalize TCRbeta repertoire quantification. TCRdb took the public reads, trimmed them with fastp at Q25, ran MiXCR for clone calling and kept in-frame beta chains. All rows with the same CDR3 protein become a single entry with the most common DNA and genes. The sample profile shows about 610,000 distinct CDR3 sequences; about 10% of them were found once. The biggest ten clones account for 4% of the sample. The material sequenced was PBMCs from the stem cell graft donor, taken from the stem cell graft. The source is a human donor who donated a stem cell graft to a child with acute myeloid leukemia.

This clonotype has more than one count but fewer than ten. V usage is TRBV9 and J usage is TRBJ2-1, with D maybe TRBD2 (6 bases). Germline lookup yields CDR1 SGDLS and CDR2 YYNGEE. CDR3 length: 15 amino acids. Trimming cost V 4 bases and J 6 bases, with 17 bases left between them. The CDR3 nucleotides read TGTGCCAGCAGCTCCCCCCCGGGACTGGCCAATGAGCAGTTCTTC. As protein: CASSSPPGLANEQFF.

The V and J genes are TRBV20-1 and TRBJ2-3, with D uncertain. The CDR3 sequence is 15 residues long. V lost 5 bases, J lost 8 bases, and 23 bases lay in between. Germline V gene sequence: CDR1 DFQATT, CDR2 SNEGSKA (reference sequence). As DNA, the CDR3 is TGCAGTGCTTTGGCCATGATGCCCAAAGCCGCTACGCAGTATTTT. As protein: CSALAMMPKAATQYF.

This clonotype was found a few times. The V and J genes are TRBV10-2 and TRBJ2-3, with TRBD2 identical over 8 bases. CDR3 length equals 15 residues. The V and J ends lost 0 bases and 6 bases, in that order; junction bases with no gene match: 5. CDR1 and CDR2 (germline): WSHSY, SAAADI. The CDR3: CASSESPGGGDTQYF. The CDR3 region has the DNA TGCGCCAGCAGTGAGTCGCCGGGAGGGGGGGATACGCAGTATTTT.

This chain connects TRBV18 to TRBJ1-1; D unresolved. V dropped 3 bases and J dropped 7 bases, with 12 bases sitting between them. The CDR3 consists of 13 residues. Germline assignment: CDR1 KGHSH and CDR2 LQKENI. The CDR3 DNA reads TGTGCCAGCTCACCTCGCCGCGACTATGAAGCTTTCTTT. Translating it yields CASSPRRDYEAFF.

The J gene is TRBJ2-2, the V gene TRBV5-1; the match to TRBD2 covers 9 bases. CDR1 SGHRS and CDR2 YFSETQ come from the germline V gene. Trimming took 5 bases from V and 13 from J; bases not matched to a gene: 9. CDR3 length: 13 amino acids. The CDR3 protein is CASRPSGERRLFF. The CDR3 nucleotides are TGCGCCAGCAGGCCTAGCGGGGAGCGAAGGCTGTTTTTT.

This clonotype was seen a handful of times. The V gene is TRBV27, the J gene TRBJ2-4, with 7 nucleotides matching TRBD2. V shed 3 bases and J 1 base; nucleotides not matched to a gene: 6. Germline-derived CDR1 and CDR2 are MNHEY and SMNVEV (reference sequence). This CDR3 has 16 residues. This CDR3 reads CASSLRGFVAKNIQYF. The DNA for the CDR3 is TGTGCCAGCAGTTTGCGGGGGTTTGTGGCCAAAAACATTCAGTACTTC.

The table lists this clonotype with many counts. This chain connects TRBV7-3 to TRBJ1-1, with D uncertain. CDR1 SGHTA and CDR2 FQGTGA come from the germline V gene. Trimming took 1 base from V and 0 from J, leaving 9 bases between them. The CDR3 sequence is 15 residues long. This CDR3 is CASSLMTRMNTEAFF. The CDR3 region has the DNA TGTGCCAGCAGCTTAATGACAAGAATGAACACTGAAGCTTTCTTT.

Ten or more counts support this clonotype. The V gene is TRBV27, the J gene TRBJ2-1, with 9 bases fitting TRBD2. The CDR3 sequence is 16 residues long. V gave up 4 bases and J gave up 5 bases; unmatched junction bases: 9. CDR1 is MNHEY, CDR2 SMNVEV, per germline (reference sequence). The CDR3 DNA reads as TGTGCCAGCAGTTCAAAACCGGGACTAGCCAACAATGAGCAGTTCTTC. This codes for CASSSKPGLANNEQFF.

This clonotype has a count of ten or more. The V call is TRBV10-3, the J call TRBJ2-5; maybe TRBD2 (6 bases). The CDR3 has 15 residues. From germline, CDR1 is ENHRY and CDR2 SYGVKD. The V end lost 2 bases, the J end lost 6 bases, and 16 bases lay between the germline ends. CDR3 region: CAISEAGNLAKTQYF. The CDR3 bases are TGTGCCATCAGTGAGGCGGGAAACCTGGCGAAGACCCAGTACTTC.

This chain links TRBV11-2 with TRBJ2-1; weak D call: TRBD2 (6 bases). The CDR3 is made up of 17 amino acids. CDR1 SGHAT and CDR2 FQNNGV come from the germline V gene. The germline V and J ends were trimmed by 3 bases and 0 bases, with 15 bases remaining between them. This chain's CDR3 is CASSFRSQAGSYNEQFF. CDR3 DNA sequence: TGTGCCAGCAGCTTCCGGTCTCAAGCGGGCTCCTACAATGAGCAGTTCTTC.

V gene TRBV6-1 combines with J gene TRBJ2-3; D possibly uses TRBD1 or TRBD2 (7 bases each). Trimming left V 6 bases short and J 1 base short, with 14 bases between. Germline V gene sequence: CDR1 MNHNS, CDR2 SASEGT. The CDR3 is 15 residues long. The CDR3 DNA reads as TGTGCCAGCAGAGACAGGGCGGGAGGCACAGATACGCAGTATTTT. This encodes CASRDRAGGTDTQYF.

This clonotype was counted ten times or more. The V call is TRBV10-3, the J call TRBJ2-6; 7 nucleotides align to TRBD1. Unmatched junction bases numbered 3, after V lost 4 bases and J lost 9 bases. Germline CDR1 ENHRY, CDR2 SYGVKD. This CDR3 has 13 residues. Here the CDR3 reads CAISADRDNVLTF. The CDR3 DNA sequence: TGTGCCATCAGTGCCGACAGGGACAACGTCCTGACTTTC.

This clonotype was seen a handful of times. The genes are TRBV28 and TRBJ2-3, with D possibly TRBD2 on 6 matching bases. The V end was cut by 2 bases, the J end by 0 bases, with 27 bases between. Germline V CDR1 and CDR2: MDHEN, SYDVKM. CDR3 size: 21 residues. The CDR3 here is CASSLPASGVPGADSTDTQYF. CDR3 DNA: TGTGCCAGCAGTTTACCCGCTTCGGGGGTCCCTGGGGCCGACAGCACAGATACGCAGTATTTT.

V and J are TRBV7-3 and TRBJ2-1; unclear D gene. Germline CDR1 is SGHTA and CDR2 is FQGTGA. Trimming pared 1 base from V and 6 bases from J, leaving 7 bases between. The CDR3 totals 13 residues. The CDR3 here is CASSLNEVNEQFF. CDR3 sequence (DNA): TGTGCCAGCAGCTTAAACGAAGTCAATGAGCAGTTCTTC.

This clonotype was detected a few times. The gene calls are TRBV25-1 and TRBJ1-3, with D unresolved. CDR3 length: 12 residues. Germline CDR1 is MGHDK and CDR2 is SYGVNS. Trimming removed 8 bases from V and 0 bases from J, with 5 bases in between. CDR3 DNA: TGTGCCAGCGGCCTCTCTGGAAACACCATATATTTT. This codes for CASGLSGNTIYF.

At least ten counts were recorded for this clonotype. The chain couples TRBV27 to TRBJ2-2, with D maybe TRBD1 (5 bases). Per germline, CDR1 MNHEY and CDR2 SMNVEV (reference sequence). This CDR3 contains 15 residues. Trimming removed 1 base from V and 0 bases from J, with 6 bases in between. The chain's CDR3 is CASSLWTPNTGELFF. The CDR3 nucleotides are TGTGCCAGCAGTTTATGGACACCGAACACCGGGGAGCTGTTTTTT.

The genes are TRBV28 and TRBJ2-3; 12 nucleotides agree with TRBD2. With 6 bases clipped from V and 7 bases from J, the junction kept 8 bases outside the gene matches. The germline gives CDR1 MDHEN, CDR2 SYDVKM. The CDR3 has 15 residues. CDR3 coding DNA: TGTGCCAGCAGAGAACTAGCGGGAGGAAGATATACGCAGTATTTT. Its protein is CASRELAGGRYTQYF. The full variable domain, rest sourced from reference TRBV28 and TRBJ2-3, is DVKVTQSSRYLVKRTGEKVFLECVQDMDHENMFWYRQDPGLGLRLIYFSYDVKMKEKGDIPEGYSVSREKKERFSLILESASTNQTSMYLCASRELAGGRYTQYFGPGTRLTVL.

This clonotype was seen a handful of times. The chain combines TRBV28 with TRBJ1-1; the D gene is possibly TRBD1 (5 bases). The ends were cut back, 10 bases at V and 0 bases at J, with 24 bases in the middle. CDR1 is MDHEN, CDR2 SYDVKM, per germline. The CDR3 totals 17 residues. CDR3 nucleotide sequence: TGTGCCATCCCGAACGGGACGTCGGTCGGAATGAACACTGAAGCTTTCTTT. Its protein product is CAIPNGTSVGMNTEAFF.

The rearrangement links TRBV5-1 to TRBJ2-7; 8 bases fit TRBD1. This CDR3 is built from 14 residues. V lost 4 bases, J lost 3 bases, and 6 bases stayed unmatched. From germline, CDR1 is SGHRS and CDR2 YFSETQ. The CDR3 coding sequence is TGCGCCAGCAGCGCGGAAGGACAGGGCTACGAGCAGTACTTC. The encoded protein is CASSAEGQGYEQYF.

This sequence joins TRBV5-1 and TRBJ2-7, with 7 bases matching TRBD1. J lost 0 bases, V lost 6 bases, and 6 bases had no gene match. Germline values: CDR1 SGHRS, CDR2 YFSETQ. CDR3 length: 14 residues. The CDR3 nucleotides are TGCGCCAGCAATTCACAGGGGATCTCCTACGAGCAGTACTTC. This translates into CASNSQGISYEQYF.

The CDR3 coding sequence is TGTGCCAGCCAAGGAGGGCCGAAAGAGACCCAGTACTTC. As protein: CASQGGPKETQYF. This sequence joins TRBV28 and TRBJ2-5, with D possibly matching TRBD2 (6 bases). Germline V lookup: CDR1 MDHEN, CDR2 SYDVKM. V was clipped by 8 bases and J by 3 bases, with 13 bases between them. The CDR3 length is 13 residues.

This clonotype showed up just a few times. The chain joins TRBV6-5 to TRBJ2-3; 8 positions agree with TRBD2. V was clipped by 2 bases and J by 6 bases; unmatched bases: 10. Per the germline V gene, CDR1 is MNHEY and CDR2 is SVGAGI. This CDR3 spans 16 amino acids. CDR3 amino acids: CASSYAGRSGGDTQYF. The CDR3, as DNA: TGTGCCAGCAGTTACGCGGGGCGGTCGGGGGGGGATACGCAGTATTTT.

This clonotype occurred a few times. The rearrangement uses TRBV29-1 and TRBJ2-7; possibly TRBD1 or TRBD2 for D (5 bases each). Germline CDR1 SQVTM, CDR2 ANQGSEA. The V gene lost 6 bases and the J gene lost 4 bases, with 19 bases spanning the gap. The CDR3 is 14 amino acids. The CDR3 DNA follows: TGCAGCGTGGGGCTCGGAGGCGGCCCTTACGAGCAGTACTTC. As protein: CSVGLGGGPYEQYF.

This clonotype was counted at least ten times. The chain employs TRBV5-1 and TRBJ2-1, with 8 bases lining up with TRBD2. The CDR3 contains 16 residues. Losses at the gene ends were 2 bases for V and 4 bases for J; bases not matched to a gene: 8. Germline CDR1 SGHRS, CDR2 YFSETQ. CDR3 sequence reads: CASSLTSGGAYNEQFF. CDR3 nucleotide sequence: TGCGCCAGCAGCTTAACTAGCGGTGGTGCTTACAATGAGCAGTTCTTC.

The chain links TRBV5-1 to TRBJ2-3, with 14 bases aligning to TRBD2. Germline values: CDR1 SGHRS, CDR2 YFSETQ. Germline trimming cut 4 bases from V and 3 bases from J; bases unmatched to any gene: 7. The CDR3 is made up of 17 amino acids. The CDR3 here is CASSTGTSGSLTDTQYF. In DNA form, the CDR3 reads TGCGCCAGCAGCACCGGGACTAGCGGGAGTTTAACAGATACGCAGTATTTT. The complete variable domain, with remaining parts taken from reference TRBV5-1 and TRBJ2-3, reads KAGVTQTPRYLIKTRGQQVTLSCSPISGHRSVSWYQQTPGQGLQFLFEYFSETQRNKGNFPGRFSGRQFSNSRSEMNVSTLELGDSALYLCASSTGTSGSLTDTQYFGPGTRLTVL.

This clonotype was seen ten or more times. The chain has TRBV29-1 and TRBJ1-4, with D perhaps matching TRBD1 (6 bases). This CDR3 has 13 amino acids. V shed 3 bases and J shed 6 bases, with 11 bases lying between them. Germline-derived CDR1 and CDR2 are SQVTM and ANQGSEA. CDR3 coding DNA: TGCAGCGTTGATTCGGGGGCTGATGAAAAACTGTTTTTT. Translation gives CSVDSGADEKLFF.

J is TRBJ2-5 and V is TRBV3-1; D may correspond to TRBD1 or TRBD2 (6 bases each). Germline V gene lookup returns CDR1 LGHDT and CDR2 YNNKEL (reference sequence). The CDR3 totals 14 residues. Between the trimmed V and J ends, which lost 4 bases and 4 bases, there was a span of 13 bases. The CDR3 sequence: CASSRLRGPETQYF. The CDR3 nucleotides are TGTGCCAGCAGCCGCCTACGGGGGCCAGAGACCCAGTACTTC.

This clonotype has more than one count but fewer than ten. The V and J genes are TRBV6-2 or TRBV6-3 and TRBJ1-1, with D possibly being TRBD1 (5 bases). Germline V gene sequence: CDR1 MNHEY, CDR2 SVGEGT. V shed 2 bases and J shed 5 bases, with 12 bases lying between them. This CDR3 has 14 amino acids. The CDR3 loop is CASSYRGESTEAFF. Here the CDR3 DNA reads TGTGCCAGCAGTTACAGGGGCGAATCTACTGAAGCTTTCTTT.

The V gene is TRBV15, the J gene TRBJ2-7; 8 bases agree with TRBD2. CDR1 is LNHNV, CDR2 YYDKDF, per germline (reference sequence). CDR3 length equals 15 residues. The V gene end was trimmed by 3 bases and the J gene end by 2 bases; junction bases not matched to a gene: 6. CDR3 region: CATSSAMGLAYEQYF. CDR3 bases: TGTGCCACCAGCAGCGCCATGGGACTAGCCTACGAGCAGTACTTC.

This clonotype was observed many times. This rearrangement joins TRBV6-4 to TRBJ1-6, with 7 nucleotides matching TRBD1. Looked up from germline, CDR1 is MRHNA and CDR2 is SNTAGT. The junction had 6 bases not matched to a gene; V was cut back by 0 bases and J by 10 bases. This CDR3 comprises 15 residues. The CDR3 region is CASSDSGRGSSPLHF. CDR3 nucleotide sequence: TGTGCCAGCAGTGACTCGGGCAGGGGGAGCTCACCCCTCCACTTT.